The 16 T cell receptor beta chains below were found in one sample sequenced in a study of blood T cell repertoires in COVID-19. Sequencing was performed with immunoSEQ multiplex PCR; in TCRdb, only in-frame clones are kept and a portion is missing. Of under 250,000 clones in the sample, 70% to 90% were seen once. The sample taken for sequencing was peripheral blood. The source of these receptors is a woman aged 70-85 years with COVID-19, enrolled during active disease.

The chain carries TRBV16 and TRBJ2-7; a possible D gene is TRBD1 (6 bases). Germline values: CDR1 KGHSY, CDR2 FQNENV. The CDR3 has 15 residues. V was clipped by 0 bases and J by 6 bases, with 15 bases between them. The CDR3 reads CASSQSDPGVSEQYF. In DNA form, the CDR3 reads TGTGCCAGCAGCCAATCGGACCCAGGGGTTAGCGAGCAGTACTTC.

V and J are TRBV9 and TRBJ2-4, with 8 nucleotides matching TRBD2. The CDR3 extends over 15 amino acids. Germline CDR1 reads SGDLS; CDR2 reads YYNGEE. The ends lost 3 bases at V and 8 bases at J; junction bases unmatched: 10. Here the CDR3 DNA reads TGTGCCAGCAGCGCCGCCCCGGGACTAGTGCACATTCAGTACTTC. Translated, it gives CASSAAPGLVHIQYF. Using reference TRBV9 and TRBJ2-4 for the parts outside the CDR3, the full variable domain is DSGVTQTPKHLITATGQRVTLRCSPRSGDLSVYWYQQSLDQGLQFLIQYYNGEERAKGNILERFSAQQFPDLHSELNLSSLELGDSALYFCASSAAPGLVHIQYFGAGTRLSVL.

V usage is TRBV5-4 and J usage is TRBJ2-3, with D maybe TRBD1 (5 bases). CDR1 is SGHNT, CDR2 YYREEE, per germline (reference sequence). This CDR3 region has 15 residues. The V end was cut by 0 bases, the J end by 4 bases, with 12 bases between. The CDR3 here is CASSLGGIFPDTQYF. CDR3 in DNA: TGTGCCAGCAGCTTGGGGGGCATCTTCCCAGATACGCAGTATTTT.

The DNA for the CDR3 is TGTGCCAGCAGCGGCCGGGGGAGGGGGGAGCTGTTTTTT. Amino acid sequence: CASSGRGRGELFF. The chain carries TRBV11-2 and TRBJ2-2; D possibly corresponds to TRBD2 (6 bases). CDR1 and CDR2 (germline): SGHAT, FQNNGV. The V gene lost 5 bases and the J gene lost 8 bases, with 12 bases spanning the gap. The CDR3 sequence is 13 residues long.

The J gene is TRBJ2-3, the V gene TRBV15; 7 bases are a match to TRBD1. From germline, CDR1 is LNHNV and CDR2 YYDKDF (reference sequence). The CDR3 contains 13 residues. Unmatched junction bases numbered 3, after V lost 0 bases and J lost 9 bases. The CDR3 loop reads CATSRDKTGTQYF. CDR3 nucleotide sequence: TGTGCCACCAGCAGAGATAAGACAGGGACGCAGTATTTT.

This clone was seen a single time. This chain joins TRBV27 and TRBJ2-7; 10 bases are shared with TRBD1. This CDR3 contains 16 residues. Germline loops: CDR1 MNHEY, CDR2 SMNVEV (reference sequence). V was pared by 5 bases and J by 2 bases, with 9 bases of the junction left unmatched. The CDR3 spells CASSPRQGANTYEQYF. The CDR3 DNA follows: TGTGCCAGCAGTCCCCGACAGGGGGCGAACACCTACGAGCAGTACTTC.

The CDR3 loop reads CASSVGLAGGIGETQYF. The CDR3 nucleotides read TGTGCCAGCAGCGTAGGGTTAGCGGGGGGGATAGGGGAGACCCAGTACTTC. The chain combines TRBV9 with TRBJ2-5; 11 bases match TRBD2. Germline loops: CDR1 SGDLS, CDR2 YYNGEE. The CDR3 has 17 amino acids. Unmatched junction bases numbered 9, after V lost 0 bases and J lost 5 bases.

This chain joins TRBV7-2 and TRBJ2-7; D gene uncertain. This CDR3 has 12 amino acids. The germline CDR1 and CDR2 sequences are SGHTA and FQGNSA. Deletions cut 2 bases from V and 4 bases from J, with 6 bases between. The DNA of the CDR3 is TGTGCCAGCAGCTTATCGAGGTACGAGCAGTACTTC. It yields the protein CASSLSRYEQYF.

The chain has TRBV2 and TRBJ2-7, with a weak D call TRBD1 (7 bases). Trimming took off 3 bases at V and 2 bases at J, with 11 bases between the two ends. The CDR3 consists of 14 residues. CDR1 and CDR2 (germline): SNHLY, FYNNEI. The CDR3 region has the DNA TGTGCCAGCAGTGATGGCGGGACAGCCTACGAGCAGTACTTC. This translates into CASSDGGTAYEQYF.

The rearrangement links TRBV4-3 to TRBJ2-5, with D hard to call. The CDR3 length is 15 residues. Germline-derived CDR1 and CDR2 are LGHNA and YSLEER. V gave up 0 bases and J gave up 5 bases, with 13 bases separating them. CDR3 sequence: CASSQEFVEWETQYF. CDR3 DNA sequence: TGCGCCAGCAGCCAAGAGTTTGTAGAGTGGGAGACCCAGTACTTC.

The chain employs TRBV9 and TRBJ1-2; 8 positions agree with TRBD1. The CDR3 sequence is 13 residues long. The trim removed 0 bases at V and 5 bases at J, leaving 0 bases unmatched. In germline, CDR1 is SGDLS, CDR2 YYNGEE. CDR3 residues: CASSVDRGYGYTF. The CDR3 DNA sequence: TGTGCCAGCAGCGTAGACAGGGGGTATGGCTACACCTTC.

V gene TRBV10-3 combines with J gene TRBJ1-3, with D possibly being TRBD1 (5 bases). From germline, CDR1 is ENHRY and CDR2 SYGVKD. V lost 2 bases, J lost 2 bases, and 7 bases lay in between. The CDR3 is 14 amino acids. The CDR3, as DNA: TGTGCCATCAGTGAGGGGGCGCCTGGAAACACCATATATTTT. It translates to CAISEGAPGNTIYF.

The V and J genes are TRBV6-2 or TRBV6-3 and TRBJ2-7, with 12 nucleotides matching TRBD2. The germline gives CDR1 MNHEY, CDR2 SVGEGT. The CDR3 contains 15 residues. Trimming at V came to 7 bases and at J to 3 bases, leaving 7 bases not matched to a gene. CDR3 in DNA: TGTGCCAGCACCCCCCAGGGACTAGCGGGCTACGAGCAGTACTTC. This translates into CASTPQGLAGYEQYF.

The chain carries TRBV7-2 and TRBJ2-7, with TRBD1 identical over 9 bases. The CDR3 spans 12 residues. V shed 4 bases, J shed 7 bases, and the junction held 2 bases outside the gene matches. Per germline, CDR1 SGHTA and CDR2 FQGNSA. In nucleotides, the CDR3 is TGTGCCAGCAGCTGGGACAGGGATGAGCAGTACTTC. Protein product: CASSWDRDEQYF. The full variable domain, with the rest looked up from reference TRBV7-2 and TRBJ2-7, is GAGVSQSPSNKVTEKGKDVELRCDPISGHTALYWYRQSLGQGLEFLIYFQGNSAPDKSGLPSDRFSAERTGGSVSTLTIQRTQQEDSAVYLCASSWDRDEQYFGPGTRLTVT.

The chain links TRBV5-1 to TRBJ2-7; possibly TRBD2 for D (6 bases). The CDR3 is 16 amino acids. V was shortened by 1 base and J by 3 bases, with 17 bases between the two germline ends. Germline CDR1 reads SGHRS; CDR2 reads YFSETQ. As DNA, the CDR3 is TGCGCCAGCAGCTTGCGGCGGGTGGTGGGGGGCTACGAGCAGTACTTC. Encoded protein: CASSLRRVVGGYEQYF.

This chain connects TRBV2 to TRBJ2-7, with D unclear. CDR1 is SNHLY and CDR2 is FYNNEI in the germline V gene. Trimming left V 4 bases short and J 7 bases short, with 11 bases between. This CDR3 comprises 12 residues. CDR3 region: CASSGEPREQYF. Written as DNA, the CDR3 is TGTGCCAGCAGTGGAGAGCCCAGGGAGCAGTACTTC.